This TCR beta chain comes out of a study of blood T cell repertoires in COVID-19 (TCRdb year 2020). About the full investigation: Samples from collaborators originated in the United States, Italy and Spain and spanned both the acute and convalescent phases of COVID-19. Samples came from the ongoing ImmuneRACE study (first 160 participants) plus 1,254 subjects from 6 global collaborators. The material from the prospective study consisted of cDNA or gDNA derived from T cells, B-cell-depleted T cells, or PBMCs. Subjects who had been exposed to COVID-19, were actively infected with it, or had recovered from it provided the deeply sampled blood TCRbeta repertoires that made up the dataset. HLA class I and class II types, where available, came from metadata supplied by the sample provider rather than from assay-based typing. The sample metadata nearly always contained a de-identified subject ID, COVID-19 status, age in years and sex. The repertoires were released in a freely available public database meant as a resource for research on the immune response to SARS-CoV-2.

Overall study outcomes, separate from this receptor: Clinical and demographic metadata were provided uncurated, with the amount varying by source and participant.

As concerns this clone: Its antigen remains undetermined. Base qualities are not at hand, and no much larger clone is one base apart.

TCRbeta CDR3 regions were amplified from genomic DNA by means of the immunoSEQ Assay, a bias-controlled multiplex PCR. The study's processing was this. Nucleated cell counts per sample were estimated from amplification of reference gene primers within the assay. To quantify the absolute abundance of each unique TCRbeta CDR3 rearrangement, sequence reads were collapsed and filtered. Productive Simpson clonality was computed per sample as the square root of Simpson's diversity index over productive rearrangements. TCRdb re-hosts the immuneACCESS table, in-frame sequences only. Its copies lack some clones; in the studies checked, an unresolved V gene accounts for under half of them, and the cause for the rest is not known. Clonal size and the V and J genes are those of that table, whereas D and trimming came from the DNA. A total of about 180,000 clones appear in this sample, roughly 85% of them only once. Jointly, the top ten make up less than 30% of the sample.

CDR1 and CDR2 (MGHRA, YSYEKL) derive from the germline V gene. V is clipped by 4 bases and J by 3 bases, and the sequence between their germline boundaries is 15 bases long. Including the terminal cysteine and phenylalanine, the CDR3 comprises 16 residues. Only CDR3 DNA is held: 48 bases, read in frame from base 1. Collaborating institutions collected whole blood in K2EDTA tubes following their own protocols. For TCRbeta analysis, collaborators shipped samples as frozen whole blood, isolated PBMCs, or DNA extracted from either of those sample types. This sequence was found in an older woman with acute or convalescent COVID-19. What was sequenced was peripheral blood. The rearrangement joined TRBV4-1 to TRBJ2-2; TRBD2 is a weak D gene call, 6 bases matching. Read as DNA, the sequence is TGCGCCAGCAGCCTTCTTGGAGGGGCCTACACCGGGGAGCTGTTTTTT. This sequence encodes CASSLLGGAYTGELFF.